This is a list of T cell receptor beta chains from one sample in a study of blood T cell repertoires in COVID-19. Method: immunoSEQ multiplex PCR; TCRdb's copy keeps in-frame clones and lacks some. This table has about 220,000 clones, less than 85% appearing once. The sequenced material came from peripheral blood. These receptors all come from a woman between 70 and 85 years old with acute or convalescent COVID-19. CDR3s include the opening cysteine and the closing phenylalanine or tryptophan. The D gene is left open where the match is weak. A row's size may be missing; if present it is once, few, many or a size class.

cdr3_length j_call v_call clone_size d_call cdr3_aa cdr3_nt
16 TRBJ2-2 TRBV5-4 . TRBD2 CASSPSGGAFTGELFF TGTGCCAGCAGCCCTAGCGGGGGGGCCTTCACCGGGGAGCTGTTTTTT
13 TRBJ1-2 TRBV3-1/TRBV3-2 . TRBD1 CASSSDRVGGYTF TGTGCCAGCAGCTCCGACAGGGTGGGTGGCTACACCTTC
11 TRBJ2-5 TRBV11-2 . . CASSFGETQYF TGTGCCAGCAGCTTCGGAGAGACCCAGTACTTC
13 TRBJ1-1 TRBV29-1 . . CSVDGLSSTEAFF TGCAGCGTTGATGGACTATCTAGCACTGAAGCTTTCTTT
14 TRBJ1-1 TRBV5-1 . TRBD1 CASSLSQGGTEAFF TGCGCCAGCAGCTTGAGCCAGGGGGGCACTGAAGCTTTCTTT
16 TRBJ2-3 TRBV7-9 . TRBD2 CASSLASGRPTDTQYF TGTGCCAGCAGCTTAGCCTCCGGGAGGCCCACAGATACGCAGTATTTT
15 TRBJ1-4 TRBV14 . . CASSQVSARGEKLFF TGTGCCAGCAGCCAAGTGTCGGCCCGCGGGGAAAAACTGTTTTTT
12 TRBJ2-2 TRBV12-3/TRBV12-4 few . CASCSATGELFF TGTGCCAGCTGTAGTGCCACCGGGGAGCTGTTTTTT
17 TRBJ2-5 TRBV7-3 . TRBD2 CASSPGTSGEKQETQYF TGTGCCAGCAGTCCTGGGACTAGCGGGGAGAAACAAGAGACCCAGTACTTC
15 TRBJ2-1 TRBV24-1 . TRBD1 CATSGVQGARNEQFF TGTGCCACCAGTGGGGTCCAGGGGGCAAGAAATGAGCAGTTCTTC
15 TRBJ2-2 TRBV9 . . CASSNRGGDTGELFF TGTGCCAGCAGCAACAGGGGCGGGGACACCGGGGAGCTGTTTTTT
11 TRBJ2-3 TRBV6-5 . . CASSLDRTQYF TGTGCCAGCAGCCTAGATCGTACGCAGTATTTT
14 TRBJ2-5 TRBV5-6 . TRBD1 CASSQGALGETQYF TGTGCCAGCAGCCAGGGGGCTCTAGGAGAGACCCAGTACTTC
13 TRBJ2-2 TRBV19 . . CASARGAVGELFF TGTGCCAGCGCCCGGGGGGCGGTCGGGGAGCTGTTTTTT
14 TRBJ1-3 TRBV30 many TRBD1 CAWSVYARGNTIYF TGTGCCTGGAGTGTATATGCCAGGGGGAACACCATATATTTT
13 TRBJ2-5 TRBV1 . . CTSSQRGPETQYF TGCACCAGCAGCCAAAGGGGGCCAGAGACCCAGTACTTC
15 TRBJ2-3 TRBV19 . . CASSIGLVPTDTQYF TGTGCCAGTAGTATAGGGTTAGTACCCACAGATACGCAGTATTTT
12 TRBJ2-7 TRBV12-3/TRBV12-4 many . CASSLVRGEQYF TGTGCCAGCAGTTTGGTCAGGGGCGAGCAGTACTTC
14 TRBJ2-2 TRBV28 . . CASSYGGYTGELFF TGTGCCAGCAGTTACGGGGGTTACACCGGGGAGCTGTTTTTT
15 TRBJ2-2 TRBV6-6 . TRBD2 CASSLAGGRTGELFF TGTGCCAGCAGTTTAGCGGGGGGGCGCACCGGGGAGCTGTTTTTT
15 TRBJ1-2 TRBV9 . . CASSVGQGQNYGYTF TGTGCCAGCAGCGTCGGGCAGGGACAAAACTATGGCTACACCTTC
14 TRBJ2-1 TRBV5-1 . . CASSFMTGSYEQFF TGCGCCAGCAGCTTCATGACAGGTAGCTATGAGCAGTTCTTC
14 TRBJ1-2 TRBV9 . . CASSVDSWVYGYTF TGTGCCAGCAGCGTAGACAGTTGGGTCTATGGCTACACCTTC
14 TRBJ1-3 TRBV5-6 . . CASSAQGSGNTIYF TGTGCCAGCAGCGCTCAGGGATCCGGAAACACCATATATTTT
19 TRBJ2-3 TRBV11-3 . TRBD2 CASSSALQRGDTSTDTQYF TGTGCCAGCAGTTCAGCTCTCCAGCGGGGGGATACTAGCACAGATACGCAGTATTTT
13 TRBJ1-3 TRBV7-2 many . CASSQSLSNTIYF TGTGCCAGCAGCCAATCTCTCAGTAACACCATATATTTT
17 TRBJ2-5 TRBV2 . TRBD2 CASGGGLAGGKGETQYF TGTGCCAGCGGCGGGGGACTAGCGGGGGGAAAGGGAGAGACCCAGTACTTC
14 TRBJ2-7 TRBV19 . TRBD2 CASSIDTLAGEQYF TGTGCCAGTAGTATAGATACGCTAGCGGGGGAGCAGTACTTC
13 TRBJ2-3 TRBV14 . . CASSQVWPNTQYF TGTGCCAGCAGCCAAGTGTGGCCAAATACGCAGTATTTT
14 TRBJ2-1 TRBV6-2/TRBV6-3 . . CASSYSRHGDEQFF TGTGCCAGCAGTTACTCACGGCACGGAGATGAGCAGTTCTTC
18 TRBJ2-5 TRBV2 . TRBD1 CASSVDRDLKDRDETQYF TGTGCCAGCAGTGTTGACAGAGATCTGAAGGACAGGGATGAGACCCAGTACTTC
15 TRBJ2-1 TRBV11-2 . . CASSSPRRSYNEQFF TGTGCCAGCAGCTCCCCGCGGAGGTCCTACAATGAGCAGTTCTTC
14 TRBJ2-7 TRBV2 . TRBD1 CASRGTGGSYEQYF TGTGCCAGCAGGGGGACAGGGGGCTCCTACGAGCAGTACTTC
14 TRBJ2-5 TRBV5-6 . TRBD1 CASSGNRGREAQYF TGTGCCAGCAGCGGAAACAGGGGCCGAGAGGCCCAGTACTTC
15 TRBJ2-5 TRBV5-1 . TRBD1 CASGRGQGDGETQYF TGCGCCAGCGGCCGGGGACAGGGGGACGGAGAGACCCAGTACTTC
13 TRBJ2-7 TRBV14 . . CASSRYGGDEQYF TGTGCCAGCAGCCGGTACGGAGGGGACGAGCAGTACTTC
15 TRBJ2-7 TRBV10-1 . TRBD1 CASSDGTGNSYEQYF TGCGCCAGCAGTGATGGGACAGGGAATTCCTACGAGCAGTACTTC
16 TRBJ1-3 TRBV9 . . CASSAQTGNSGNTIYF TGTGCCAGCAGCGCCCAAACAGGGAACTCTGGAAACACCATATATTTT
12 TRBJ2-7 TRBV2 . . CASNQGPYEQYF TGTGCCAGCAACCAGGGCCCCTACGAGCAGTACTTC
15 TRBJ2-2 TRBV13 . TRBD2 CASSTRAGGFGELFF TGTGCCAGCAGCACAAGAGCGGGGGGATTCGGGGAGCTGTTTTTT
13 TRBJ2-3 TRBV15 . TRBD1 CATGTALKDTQYF TGTGCCACCGGGACAGCCCTAAAAGATACGCAGTATTTT
13 TRBJ2-7 TRBV29-1 once . CSVDSRSSYEQYF TGCAGCGTTGATAGTAGGAGCTCCTACGAGCAGTACTTC
16 TRBJ2-3 TRBV6-5 . TRBD2 CASSSGTSYGTDTQYF TGTGCCAGCAGTTCCGGGACTAGCTACGGCACAGATACGCAGTATTTT
15 TRBJ1-6 TRBV5-1 . TRBD1 CASSLEGQIDSPLHF TGCGCCAGCAGCTTGGAGGGACAGATAGATTCACCCCTCCACTTT
12 TRBJ2-2 TRBV2 . . CASSWNTGELFF TGTGCCAGCAGCTGGAACACCGGGGAGCTGTTTTTT
13 TRBJ2-6 TRBV12-3/TRBV12-4 . . CASSLYGANVLTF TGTGCCAGCAGTTTATATGGGGCCAACGTCCTGACTTTC
16 TRBJ1-3 TRBV5-1 . . CASSWGRTSAGNTIYF TGCGCCAGCAGCTGGGGCAGGACGTCCGCTGGAAACACCATATATTTT
15 TRBJ2-3 TRBV7-3 . . CASSSGAGRTDTQYF TGTGCCAGCAGCTCCGGGGCGGGGCGAACAGATACGCAGTATTTT
18 TRBJ1-2 TRBV5-1 . TRBD1 CASSPRTGISYIDYGYTF TGCGCCAGCAGCCCCAGGACAGGAATAAGTTACATAGACTATGGCTACACCTTC
15 TRBJ1-2 TRBV2 . TRBD1 CASLAAGTGGGGYTF TGTGCCAGCTTAGCCGCCGGGACAGGGGGCGGCGGCTACACCTTC
18 TRBJ2-1 TRBV11-2 . TRBD2 CASSLSASGGTSYNEQFF TGTGCCAGCAGCTTATCTGCTAGCGGGGGGACGTCCTACAATGAGCAGTTCTTC
15 TRBJ2-1 TRBV6-2/TRBV6-3 . TRBD2 CASSLERGAWNEQFF TGTGCCAGCAGTTTAGAGCGGGGGGCCTGGAATGAGCAGTTCTTC
17 TRBJ2-1 TRBV7-8 . TRBD2 CASSPRLAGAFHNEQFF TGTGCCAGCAGTCCCAGACTAGCGGGGGCCTTCCACAATGAGCAGTTCTTC
16 TRBJ1-2 TRBV27 . . CASSPGGAVHLYGYTF TGTGCCAGCAGTCCCGGGGGGGCCGTGCACCTCTATGGCTACACCTTC
17 TRBJ2-1 TRBV7-9 . TRBD1 CASSERTGVRINNEQFF TGTGCCAGCAGCGAGAGGACAGGGGTTCGCATAAACAATGAGCAGTTCTTC
13 TRBJ2-5 TRBV5-1 . . CASSLAVQETQYF TGCGCCAGCAGCTTGGCGGTGCAAGAGACCCAGTACTTC